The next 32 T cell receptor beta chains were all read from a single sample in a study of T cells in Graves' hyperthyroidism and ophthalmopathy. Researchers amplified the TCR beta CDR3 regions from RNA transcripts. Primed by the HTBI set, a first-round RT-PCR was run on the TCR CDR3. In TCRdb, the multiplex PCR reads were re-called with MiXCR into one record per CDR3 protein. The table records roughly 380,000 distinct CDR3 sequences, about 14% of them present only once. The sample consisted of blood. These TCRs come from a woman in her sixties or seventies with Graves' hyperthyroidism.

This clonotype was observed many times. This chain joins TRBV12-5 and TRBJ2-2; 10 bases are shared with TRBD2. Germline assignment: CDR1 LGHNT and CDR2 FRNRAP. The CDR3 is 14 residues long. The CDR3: CASGGAINTGELFF. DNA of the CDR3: TGTGCAAGCGGGGGGGCCATAAACACCGGGGAGCTGTTTTTT.

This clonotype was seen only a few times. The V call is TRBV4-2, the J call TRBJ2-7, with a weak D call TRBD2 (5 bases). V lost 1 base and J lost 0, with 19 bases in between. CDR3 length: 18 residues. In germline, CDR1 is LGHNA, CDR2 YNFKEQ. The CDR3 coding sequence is TGTGCCAGCAGCCAAGGTGGAGGACTTCTACCCAACTCCTACGAGCAGTACTTC. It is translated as CASSQGGGLLPNSYEQYF.

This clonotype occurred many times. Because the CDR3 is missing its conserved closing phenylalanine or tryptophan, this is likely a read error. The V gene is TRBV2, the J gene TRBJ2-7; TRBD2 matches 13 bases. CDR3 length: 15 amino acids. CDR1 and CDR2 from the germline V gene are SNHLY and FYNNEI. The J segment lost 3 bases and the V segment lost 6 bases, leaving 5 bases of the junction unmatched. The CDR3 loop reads CASSGTSGMDYEQYL. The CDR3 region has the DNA TGTGCCAGCAGCGGGACTAGCGGGATGGACTACGAGCAGTACCTC.

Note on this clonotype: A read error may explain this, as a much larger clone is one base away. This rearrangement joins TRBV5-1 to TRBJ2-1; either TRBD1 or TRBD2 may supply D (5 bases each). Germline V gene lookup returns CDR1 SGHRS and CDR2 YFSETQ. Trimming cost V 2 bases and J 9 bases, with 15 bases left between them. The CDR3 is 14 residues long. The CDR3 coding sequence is TGCGCCAGCAGCTTACCGGGACCAGGCGGTGAGCAGTTCTTC. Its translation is CASSLPGPGGEQFF.

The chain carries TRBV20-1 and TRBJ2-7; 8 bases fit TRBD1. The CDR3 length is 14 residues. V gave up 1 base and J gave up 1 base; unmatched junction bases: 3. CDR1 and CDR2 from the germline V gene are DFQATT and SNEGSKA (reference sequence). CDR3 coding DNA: TGCAGTGCTAGAGCCCGGGACAGGTCCTACGAGCAGTACTTC. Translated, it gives CSARARDRSYEQYF.

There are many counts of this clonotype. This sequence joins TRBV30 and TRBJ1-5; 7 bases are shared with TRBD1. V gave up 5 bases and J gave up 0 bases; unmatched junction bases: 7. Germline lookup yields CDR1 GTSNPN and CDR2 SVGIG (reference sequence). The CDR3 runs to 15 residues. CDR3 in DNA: TGTGCCTGGGGAGGACAGGCGTTTAGCAATCAGCCCCAGCATTTT. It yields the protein CAWGGQAFSNQPQHF.

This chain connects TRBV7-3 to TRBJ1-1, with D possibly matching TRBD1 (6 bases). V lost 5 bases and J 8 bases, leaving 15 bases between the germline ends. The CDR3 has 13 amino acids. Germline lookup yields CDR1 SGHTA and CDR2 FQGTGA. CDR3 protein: CASSQITGYEAFF. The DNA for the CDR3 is TGTGCCAGCAGCCAAATAACAGGGTACGAAGCTTTCTTT.

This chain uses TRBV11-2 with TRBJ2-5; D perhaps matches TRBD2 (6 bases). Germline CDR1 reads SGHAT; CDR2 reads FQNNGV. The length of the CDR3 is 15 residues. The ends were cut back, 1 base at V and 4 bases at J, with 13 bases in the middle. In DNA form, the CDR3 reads TGTGCCAGCAGCTTAGGCGGCGGGATCAGAGAGACCCAGTACTTC. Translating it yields CASSLGGGIRETQYF.

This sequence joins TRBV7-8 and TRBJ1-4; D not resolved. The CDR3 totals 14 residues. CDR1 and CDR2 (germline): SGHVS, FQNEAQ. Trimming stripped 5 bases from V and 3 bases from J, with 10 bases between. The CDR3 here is CASSPTSANEKLFF. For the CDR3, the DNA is TGTGCCAGCAGCCCGACATCAGCTAATGAAAAACTGTTTTTT.

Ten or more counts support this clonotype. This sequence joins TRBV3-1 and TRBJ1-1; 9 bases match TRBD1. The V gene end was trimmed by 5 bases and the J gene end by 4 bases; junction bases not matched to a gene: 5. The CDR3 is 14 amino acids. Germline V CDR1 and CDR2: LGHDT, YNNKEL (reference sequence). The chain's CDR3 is CASSSKDRGTEAFF. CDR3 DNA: TGTGCCAGCAGCTCTAAGGACAGGGGCACTGAAGCTTTCTTT.

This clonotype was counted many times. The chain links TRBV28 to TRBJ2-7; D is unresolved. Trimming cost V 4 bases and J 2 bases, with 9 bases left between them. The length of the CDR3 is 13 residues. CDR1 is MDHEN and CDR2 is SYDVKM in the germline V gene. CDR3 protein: CASSSQTPYEQYF. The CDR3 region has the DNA TGTGCCAGCAGTTCCCAGACCCCCTACGAGCAGTACTTC.

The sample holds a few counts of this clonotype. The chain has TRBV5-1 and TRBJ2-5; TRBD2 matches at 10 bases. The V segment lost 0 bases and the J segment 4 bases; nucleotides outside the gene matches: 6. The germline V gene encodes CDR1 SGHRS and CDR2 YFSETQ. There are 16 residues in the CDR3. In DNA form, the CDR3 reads TGCGCCAGCAGCTTGGTCCCTAGCGGGAGTTCAGAGACCCAGTACTTC. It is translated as CASSLVPSGSSETQYF.

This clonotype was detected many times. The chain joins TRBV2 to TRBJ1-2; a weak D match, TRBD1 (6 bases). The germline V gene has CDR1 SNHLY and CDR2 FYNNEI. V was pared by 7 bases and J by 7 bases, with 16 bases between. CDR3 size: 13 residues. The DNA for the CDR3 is TGTGCCAGCATTGGGGACACCCCCATTGGCTACACCTTC. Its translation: CASIGDTPIGYTF.

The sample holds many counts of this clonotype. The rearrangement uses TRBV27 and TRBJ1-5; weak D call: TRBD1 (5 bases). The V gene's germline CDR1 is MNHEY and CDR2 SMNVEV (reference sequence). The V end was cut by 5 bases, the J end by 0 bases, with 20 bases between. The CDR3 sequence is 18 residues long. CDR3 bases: TGTGCCAGCAGTATCCGCGGGAGTTGGGGGTATAGCAATCAGCCCCAGCATTTT. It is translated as CASSIRGSWGYSNQPQHF.

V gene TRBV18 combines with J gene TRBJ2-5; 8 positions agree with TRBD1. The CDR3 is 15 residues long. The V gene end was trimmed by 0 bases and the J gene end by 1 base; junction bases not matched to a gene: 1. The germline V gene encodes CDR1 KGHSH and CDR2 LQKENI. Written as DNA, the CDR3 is TGTGCCAGCTCACCACCGGGACAGGCCCAAGAGACCCAGTACTTC. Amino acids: CASSPPGQAQETQYF.

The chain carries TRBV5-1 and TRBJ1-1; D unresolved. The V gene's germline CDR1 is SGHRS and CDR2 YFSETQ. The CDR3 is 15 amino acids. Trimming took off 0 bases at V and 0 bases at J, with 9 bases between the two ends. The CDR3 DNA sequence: TGCGCCAGCAGCTTGGCCGCAGGCATGAACACTGAAGCTTTCTTT. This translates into CASSLAAGMNTEAFF.

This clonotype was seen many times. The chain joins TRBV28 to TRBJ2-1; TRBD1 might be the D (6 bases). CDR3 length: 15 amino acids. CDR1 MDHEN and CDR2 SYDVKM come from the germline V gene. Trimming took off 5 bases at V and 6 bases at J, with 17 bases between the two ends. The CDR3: CASSPDRFIFNEQFF. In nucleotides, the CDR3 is TGTGCCAGCAGTCCTGACAGGTTTATTTTCAATGAGCAGTTCTTC. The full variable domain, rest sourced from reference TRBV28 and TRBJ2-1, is DVKVTQSSRYLVKRTGEKVFLECVQDMDHENMFWYRQDPGLGLRLIYFSYDVKMKEKGDIPEGYSVSREKKERFSLILESASTNQTSMYLCASSPDRFIFNEQFFGPGTRLTVL.

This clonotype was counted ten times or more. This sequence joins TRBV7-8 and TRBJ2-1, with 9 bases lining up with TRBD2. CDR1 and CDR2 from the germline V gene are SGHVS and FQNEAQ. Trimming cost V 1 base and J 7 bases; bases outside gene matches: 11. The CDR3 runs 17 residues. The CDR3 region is CASSLVSLAGVKNEQFF. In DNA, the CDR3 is TGTGCCAGCAGCTTAGTGAGTTTAGCGGGAGTTAAGAATGAGCAGTTCTTC. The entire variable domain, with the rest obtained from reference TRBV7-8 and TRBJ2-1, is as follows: GAGVSQSPRYKVAKRGQDVALRCDPISGHVSLFWYQQALGQGPEFLTYFQNEAQLDKSGLPSDRFFAERPEGSVSTLKIQRTQQEDSAVYLCASSLVSLAGVKNEQFFGPGTRLTVL.

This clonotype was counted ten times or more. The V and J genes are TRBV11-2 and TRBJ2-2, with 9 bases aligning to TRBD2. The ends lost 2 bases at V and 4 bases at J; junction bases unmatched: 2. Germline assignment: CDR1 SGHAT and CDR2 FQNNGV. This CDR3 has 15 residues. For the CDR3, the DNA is TGTGCCAGCAGCTTACTAGCGGGATCCACCGGGGAGCTGTTTTTT. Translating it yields CASSLLAGSTGELFF.

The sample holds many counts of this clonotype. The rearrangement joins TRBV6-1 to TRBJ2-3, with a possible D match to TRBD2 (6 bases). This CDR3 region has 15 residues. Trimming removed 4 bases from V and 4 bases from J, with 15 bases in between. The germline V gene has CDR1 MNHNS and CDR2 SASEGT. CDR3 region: CASSVYGRVADTQYF. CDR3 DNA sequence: TGTGCCAGCAGTGTATACGGGAGAGTAGCAGATACGCAGTATTTT.

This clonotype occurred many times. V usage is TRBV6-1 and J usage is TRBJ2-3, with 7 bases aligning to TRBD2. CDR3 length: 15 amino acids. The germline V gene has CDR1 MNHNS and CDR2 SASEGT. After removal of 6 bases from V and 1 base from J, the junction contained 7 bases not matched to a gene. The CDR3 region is CASRSSGIGTDTQYF. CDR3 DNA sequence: TGTGCCAGCAGGTCCAGCGGGATTGGCACAGATACGCAGTATTTT.

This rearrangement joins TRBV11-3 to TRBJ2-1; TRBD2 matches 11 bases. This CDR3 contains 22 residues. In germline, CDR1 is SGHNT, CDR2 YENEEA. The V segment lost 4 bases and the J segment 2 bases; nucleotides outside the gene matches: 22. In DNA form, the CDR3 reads TGTGCCAGCAGCTCATCTGCCCGGACAAATCTAGCGGGAGGACTTCCCTACAATGAGCAGTTCTTC. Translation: CASSSSARTNLAGGLPYNEQFF.

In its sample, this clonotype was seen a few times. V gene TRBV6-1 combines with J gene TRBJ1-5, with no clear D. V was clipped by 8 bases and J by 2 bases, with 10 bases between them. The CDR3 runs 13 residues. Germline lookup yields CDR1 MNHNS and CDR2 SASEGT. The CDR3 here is CASGRSGNQPQHF. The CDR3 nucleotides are TGTGCCAGCGGCCGCTCGGGCAATCAGCCCCAGCATTTT.

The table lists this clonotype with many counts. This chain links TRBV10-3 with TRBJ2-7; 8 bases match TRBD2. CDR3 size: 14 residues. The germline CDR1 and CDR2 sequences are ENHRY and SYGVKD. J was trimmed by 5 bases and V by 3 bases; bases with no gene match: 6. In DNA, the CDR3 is TGTGCCATCAGTGACCAGCGGGAGCAGAACGAGCAGTACTTC. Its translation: CAISDQREQNEQYF.

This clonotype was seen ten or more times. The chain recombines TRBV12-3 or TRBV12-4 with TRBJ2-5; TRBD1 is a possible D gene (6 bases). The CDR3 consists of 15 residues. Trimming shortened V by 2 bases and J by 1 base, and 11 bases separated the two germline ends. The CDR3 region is CASSLRMGAQETQYF. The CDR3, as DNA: TGTGCCAGCAGTTTACGGATGGGGGCCCAAGAGACCCAGTACTTC.

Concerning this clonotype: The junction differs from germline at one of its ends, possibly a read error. CDR3 loop: CASSPPTGVKTEAFF. CDR3 in DNA: TGTGCCAGCAGTCCTCCTACAGGGGTGAAAACTGAAGCTTTCTTT. The chain is built from TRBV28 and TRBJ1-1, with 7 positions matching TRBD1. The germline CDR1 and CDR2 sequences are MDHEN and SYDVKM. This CDR3 contains 15 residues.

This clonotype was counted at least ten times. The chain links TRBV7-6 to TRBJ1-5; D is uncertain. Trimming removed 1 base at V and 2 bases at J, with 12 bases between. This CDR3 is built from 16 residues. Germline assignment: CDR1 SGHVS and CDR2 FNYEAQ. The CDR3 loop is CASSLGLAGRNQPQHF. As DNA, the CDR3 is TGTGCCAGCAGCTTAGGATTAGCTGGCCGCAATCAGCCCCAGCATTTT.

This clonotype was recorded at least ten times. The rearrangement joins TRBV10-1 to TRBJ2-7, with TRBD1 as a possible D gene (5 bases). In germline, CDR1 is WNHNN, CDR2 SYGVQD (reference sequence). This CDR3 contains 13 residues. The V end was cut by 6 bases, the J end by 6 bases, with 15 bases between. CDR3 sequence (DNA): TGCGCCAGCAGAGTGGACAAGCCGGGCGAGCAGTACTTC. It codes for CASRVDKPGEQYF.

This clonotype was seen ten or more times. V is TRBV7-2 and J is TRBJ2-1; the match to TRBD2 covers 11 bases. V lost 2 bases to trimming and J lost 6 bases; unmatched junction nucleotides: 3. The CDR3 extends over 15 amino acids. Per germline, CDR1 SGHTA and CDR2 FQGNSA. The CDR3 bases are TGTGCCAGCAGCTTATCACTAGCGGGAGTCAATGAGCAGTTCTTC. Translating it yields CASSLSLAGVNEQFF. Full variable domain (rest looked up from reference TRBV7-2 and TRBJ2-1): GAGVSQSPSNKVTEKGKDVELRCDPISGHTALYWYRQSLGQGLEFLIYFQGNSAPDKSGLPSDRFSAERTGGSVSTLTIQRTQQEDSAVYLCASSLSLAGVNEQFFGPGTRLTVL.

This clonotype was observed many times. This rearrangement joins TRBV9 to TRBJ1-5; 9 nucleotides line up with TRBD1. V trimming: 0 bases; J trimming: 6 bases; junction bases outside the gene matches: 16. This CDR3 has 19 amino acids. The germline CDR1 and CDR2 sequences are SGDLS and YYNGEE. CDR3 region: CASSVVARDRAGEGQPQHF. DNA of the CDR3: TGTGCCAGCAGCGTAGTAGCCCGGGACAGGGCTGGAGAAGGTCAGCCCCAGCATTTT.

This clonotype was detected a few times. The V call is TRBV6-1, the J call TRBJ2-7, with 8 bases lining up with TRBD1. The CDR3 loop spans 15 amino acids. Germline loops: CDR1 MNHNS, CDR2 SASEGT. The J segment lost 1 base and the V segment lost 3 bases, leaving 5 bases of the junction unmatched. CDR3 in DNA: TGTGCCAGCAGTGATCCCGGGACAGGTTCCTACGAGCAGTACTTC. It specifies CASSDPGTGSYEQYF.

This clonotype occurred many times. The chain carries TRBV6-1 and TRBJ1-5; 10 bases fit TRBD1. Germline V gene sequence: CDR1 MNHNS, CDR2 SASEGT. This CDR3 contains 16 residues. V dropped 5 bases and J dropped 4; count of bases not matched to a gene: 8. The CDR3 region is CASSIRDRGGNQPQHF. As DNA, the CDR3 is TGTGCCAGCAGTATTAGGGACAGGGGTGGGAATCAGCCCCAGCATTTT.